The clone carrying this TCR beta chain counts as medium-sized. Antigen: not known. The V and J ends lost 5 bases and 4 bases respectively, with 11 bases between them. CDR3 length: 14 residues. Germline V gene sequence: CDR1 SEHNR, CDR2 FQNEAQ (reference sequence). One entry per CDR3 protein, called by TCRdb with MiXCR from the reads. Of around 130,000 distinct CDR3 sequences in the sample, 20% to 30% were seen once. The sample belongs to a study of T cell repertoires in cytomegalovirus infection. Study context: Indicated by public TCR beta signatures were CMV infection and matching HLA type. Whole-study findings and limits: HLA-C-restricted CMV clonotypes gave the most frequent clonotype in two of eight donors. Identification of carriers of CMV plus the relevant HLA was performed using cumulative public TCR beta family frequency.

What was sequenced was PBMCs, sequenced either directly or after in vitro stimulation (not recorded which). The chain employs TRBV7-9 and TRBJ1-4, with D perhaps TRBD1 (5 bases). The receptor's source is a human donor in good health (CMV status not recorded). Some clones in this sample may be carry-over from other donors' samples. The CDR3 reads CASSMGRINEKLFF. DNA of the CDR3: TGTGCCAGCAGCATGGGACGGATTAATGAAAAACTGTTTTTT.